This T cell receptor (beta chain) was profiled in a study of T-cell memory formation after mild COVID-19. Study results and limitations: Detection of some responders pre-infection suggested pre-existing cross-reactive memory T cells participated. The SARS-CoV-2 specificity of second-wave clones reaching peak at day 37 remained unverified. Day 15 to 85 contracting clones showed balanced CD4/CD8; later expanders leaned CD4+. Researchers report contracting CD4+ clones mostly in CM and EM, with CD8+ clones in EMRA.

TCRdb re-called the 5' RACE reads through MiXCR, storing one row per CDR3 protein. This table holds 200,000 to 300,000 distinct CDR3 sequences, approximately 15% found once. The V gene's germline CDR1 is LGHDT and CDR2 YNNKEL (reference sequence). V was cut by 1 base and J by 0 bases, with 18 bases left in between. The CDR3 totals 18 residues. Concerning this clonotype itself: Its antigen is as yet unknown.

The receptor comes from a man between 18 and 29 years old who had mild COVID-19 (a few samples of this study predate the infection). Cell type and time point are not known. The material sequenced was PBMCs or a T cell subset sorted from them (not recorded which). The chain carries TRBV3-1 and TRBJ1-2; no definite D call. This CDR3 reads CASSQVFSYTRPNYGYTF. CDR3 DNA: TGTGCCAGCAGCCAAGTATTCTCCTATACTAGACCTAACTATGGCTACACCTTC. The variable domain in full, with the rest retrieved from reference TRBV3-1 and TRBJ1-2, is DTAVSQTPKYLVTQMGNDKSIKCEQNLGHDTMYWYKQDSKKFLKIMFSYNNKELIINETVPNRFSPKSPDKAHLNLHINSLELGDSAVYFCASSQVFSYTRPNYGYTFGSGTRLTVV.